The source of this TCR beta chain is a study of blood T cell repertoires in COVID-19. Study in general: Some COVID-19 samples were acute and others convalescent; all came from the United States, Italy and Spain.

Profiling relied on immunoSEQ multiplex PCR, and the TCRdb table lists in-frame clones only, not all of them. The sample records approximately 280,000 clones, around nine tenths being singletons. This clone was detected only once. V trimming: 4 bases; J trimming: 1 base; junction bases outside the gene matches: 9. CDR1 is ENHRY and CDR2 is SYGVKD in the germline V gene. This CDR3 has 16 amino acids. The TCR was taken from a woman aged 18-29 years who had recovered from COVID-19. The V call is TRBV10-3, the J call TRBJ1-1; 7 nucleotides align to TRBD1. The sequenced material came from PBMCs or T cells enriched from blood (not recorded which). The CDR3 DNA sequence: TGTGCCATCAGTGGTGCAGGGGGTGTCCCGAACACTGAAGCTTTCTTT. Translation gives CAISGAGGVPNTEAFF.